This is a list of T cell receptor beta chains from one sample in a study of blood T cells in healthy people across ages. MiXCR was run by TCRdb on the 5' RACE reads, yielding one entry per CDR3 protein. The sample carries 450,000 to 650,000 distinct CDR3 sequences, nearly 25% recorded once. Separately, the same data were catalogued under a study of T cells of mothers and their children.

Sequenced material: blood. These receptor sequences come from a boy aged 5-17 years in good health. Each CDR3 is given with its conserved first and last residue. D genes are given only for firm matches. A clone size is listed for some rows: how often the clone was seen (once, few, many), or a class if it is expanded.

abundance,d_gene,j_gene,v_gene,CDR3nt,CDR3aa
few,-,TRBJ2-1,TRBV20-1,TGCAGTGCTAGAGATCCGGCTAGTCAAAATGAGCAGTTCTTC,CSARDPASQNEQFF
-,TRBD1,TRBJ1-2,TRBV5-1,TGCGCCAGCAGCTTGGAAAGGACAGGGGACAGCTTAGGCTACACCTTC,CASSLERTGDSLGYTF
few,TRBD1,TRBJ2-5,TRBV7-9,TGTGCCAGCAGCAACGGGGACAGCGCGCGGGAGACCCAGTACTTC,CASSNGDSARETQYF
-,TRBD1,TRBJ2-1,TRBV7-9,TGTGCCAGCAGCTTAGCAGGGACAGGGGTCAATGAGCAGTTCTTC,CASSLAGTGVNEQFF
few,-,TRBJ1-5,TRBV28,TGTGCCAGCAGTTTAACGGGAGCGGGCAATCAGCCCCAGCATTTT,CASSLTGAGNQPQHF
few,TRBD2,TRBJ2-5,TRBV6-6,TGTGCCAGCAGTTACTCCGGGGGGGCCCAAGAGACCCAGTACTTC,CASSYSGGAQETQYF
-,TRBD2,TRBJ2-5,TRBV20-1,TGCAGTGCTAGGGGCGGGAGGGCCTTTGAGACCCAGTACTTC,CSARGGRAFETQYF
-,TRBD1,TRBJ2-1,TRBV4-3,TGCGCCAGCAGCCAAGAGACGACAGGGGGCTCCTACAATGAGCAGTTCTTC,CASSQETTGGSYNEQFF
-,-,TRBJ1-4,TRBV18,TGTGCCAGCTTCCAAGACAGGAATGAAAAACTGTTTTTT,CASFQDRNEKLFF
few,-,TRBJ2-1,TRBV7-9,TGTGCCAGCAGCTTATCGGTGACAAGGTCCGTGGAGCAGTTCTTC,CASSLSVTRSVEQFF
few,-,TRBJ2-2,TRBV7-9,TGTGCCAGCAGCTTAGCACTGGGGGCGAACACCGGGGAGCTGTTTTTT,CASSLALGANTGELFF
-,-,TRBJ1-5,TRBV27,TGTGCCAGCAGTTTACAAGCCAGCTTTAGCAATCAGCCCCAGCATTTT,CASSLQASFSNQPQHF
-,-,TRBJ1-1,TRBV7-2,TGTGCCAGCAGCTTCCCACTAGGGCAGGGTACTGAAGCTTTCTTT,CASSFPLGQGTEAFF
-,TRBD1,TRBJ2-7,TRBV29-1,TGCAGCGTTCGGGACAGGGAGAACGAGCAGTACTTC,CSVRDRENEQYF
many,-,TRBJ2-4,TRBV29-1,TGCAGCGTTGAGACAACCAACAAAAACATTCAGTACTTC,CSVETTNKNIQYF
many,TRBD2,TRBJ2-3,TRBV7-6,TGTGCCAGCAGCTTAGTCACTAGCGCAGATACGCAGTATTTT,CASSLVTSADTQYF
-,TRBD1,TRBJ1-4,TRBV20-1,TGCAGTGCTAGAGACGCCCTGACAGGGGGCGAGTCAACTAATGAAAAACTGTTTTTT,CSARDALTGGESTNEKLFF
-,TRBD1,TRBJ2-7,TRBV5-1,TGCGCCAGCAGCGGGTCCCGGGACAGCTTCTACGAGCAGTACTTC,CASSGSRDSFYEQYF
-,TRBD2,TRBJ2-7,TRBV28,TGTGCCCTCCTAGCGGGGAAAAGCTCCTACGAGCAGTACTTC,CALLAGKSSYEQYF
few,-,TRBJ2-1,TRBV12-3/TRBV12-4,TGTGCCAGCGGACCGGGAAAAGACGATGAGCAGTTCTTC,CASGPGKDDEQFF
once,-,TRBJ2-7,TRBV6-5,TGTGCCAGCCGGGCCACCTCCTACGAGCAGTACTTC,CASRATSYEQYF
-,TRBD2,TRBJ2-5,TRBV20-1,TGCAGTGCTAGATCGACTAGCGGCCAAGAGACCCAGTACTTC,CSARSTSGQETQYF
-,TRBD1,TRBJ1-2,TRBV6-5,TGTGCCAGCAGTTACTCGAATCGTTGGGACAGGCCGAATTCTAACTATGGCTACACCTTC,CASSYSNRWDRPNSNYGYTF
-,TRBD2,TRBJ2-3,TRBV7-2,TGTGCCAGCAGCAGGACTAGGGACGCCACAGATACGCAGTATTTT,CASSRTRDATDTQYF
-,TRBD1,TRBJ2-7,TRBV2,TGTGCCAGCACTTTGGACAGGTACGAGCAGTACTTC,CASTLDRYEQYF
many,TRBD1,TRBJ1-2,TRBV7-2,TGTGCCAGCAGCTTATTAAGGACAGGTCATGGCTACACCTTC,CASSLLRTGHGYTF
-,-,TRBJ2-3,TRBV20-1,TGCAGTGCCCGCGCGCAGAGCACAGATACGCAGTATTTT,CSARAQSTDTQYF
few,-,TRBJ1-6,TRBV9,TGTGCCAGCAGCGGATCCAGGGCCGGTAATTCACCCCTCCACTTT,CASSGSRAGNSPLHF
-,-,TRBJ2-5,TRBV28,TGTGCCAGCAGCTTTCCCCGGGACCCCGGGGGAGGGACCCAGTACTTC,CASSFPRDPGGGTQYF
few,TRBD1,TRBJ2-7,TRBV28,TGTGCCAGCAGTAGACAGGGGACCTACGAGCAGTACTTC,CASSRQGTYEQYF
few,-,TRBJ1-1,TRBV15,TGTGCCACCAGCAGTGGACGTTCTGGCACTGAAGCTTTCTTT,CATSSGRSGTEAFF
-,-,TRBJ2-7,TRBV11-2,TGTGCCAGCAGCTTAGAAGGGCCTGGCGAGCAGTACTTC,CASSLEGPGEQYF
few,-,TRBJ1-2,TRBV4-3,TGCGCCAGCAGCCCGCGAATGGGCTATGGCTACACCTTC,CASSPRMGYGYTF
-,TRBD1,TRBJ2-7,TRBV12-3/TRBV12-4,TGTGCCAGCAGTCAGGCGACAGGGGAGGTGGTAAAGCAGTACTTC,CASSQATGEVVKQYF
once,TRBD1,TRBJ1-5,TRBV20-1,TGCAGTGCTAGAGAGGGACAGGACTTAACGCCCCAGCATTTT,CSAREGQDLTPQHF
few,TRBD2,TRBJ2-1,TRBV7-7,TGTGCTAGCAGTCCCGGACTAGCGGGAGGTCAAAATGAGCAGTTCTTC,CASSPGLAGGQNEQFF
many,-,TRBJ2-5,TRBV7-2,TGTGCCAGCAGCTTAGTAGCGGTCCAAGAGACCCAGTACTTC,CASSLVAVQETQYF
few,-,TRBJ2-7,TRBV6-2/TRBV6-3,TGTGCCAGCAGTTACTCGGCAGTACGGTCCTACGAGCAGTACTTC,CASSYSAVRSYEQYF
few,TRBD2,TRBJ2-7,TRBV27,TGTGCCAGCAGCCCCGCGACTAGCGCTGGCTACGAGCAGTACTTC,CASSPATSAGYEQYF
few,-,TRBJ2-1,TRBV21-1,TGTGCCAGCAGCCCGAAGCCAGTTCCTTCCTACAATGAGCAGTTCTTC,CASSPKPVPSYNEQFF
few,-,TRBJ1-2,TRBV3-1,TGTGCCAGCAGCCAAGCAGAGCCGTATGGCTACACCTTC,CASSQAEPYGYTF
few,-,TRBJ2-7,TRBV20-1,TGCAGTGCTGGCAGGGGCGGGTCCTACGAGCAGTACTTC,CSAGRGGSYEQYF
once,-,TRBJ2-2,TRBV7-2,TGTGCCAGCAGCTTAGTGGGCGACGGAGGGCTGTTTTTT,CASSLVGDGGLFF
few,TRBD2,TRBJ2-5,TRBV5-1,TGCGCCAGCAGCTTGAATCCGGGAGGAGGGGAGACCCAGTACTTC,CASSLNPGGGETQYF
few,-,TRBJ1-5,TRBV12-3/TRBV12-4,TGTGCCAGCAGTGCAGGGATTCAGCCCCAGCATTTT,CASSAGIQPQHF
many,-,TRBJ2-7,TRBV27,TGTGCCAGCAGGCGAAGTGACCCCCGCTCCTACGAGCAGTACTTC,CASRRSDPRSYEQYF
-,TRBD1,TRBJ1-2,TRBV7-2,TGTGCCAGCAGCTTACGGGACAGGGGCCATGGCTACACCTTC,CASSLRDRGHGYTF
few,-,TRBJ2-5,TRBV4-1,TGCGCCAGCAGCCAAGATACGGGGCTCCAAGAGACCCAGTACTTC,CASSQDTGLQETQYF
few,-,TRBJ1-1,TRBV2,TGTGCCAGCAGTGATTGGGGTATGAACACTGAAGCTTTCTTT,CASSDWGMNTEAFF
many,-,TRBJ2-3,TRBV7-2,TGTGCCAGCAGCTTAATGGGACGGCGACTGGGCACAGATACGCAGTATTTT,CASSLMGRRLGTDTQYF
-,-,TRBJ1-3,TRBV29-1,TGCAGCGTTGACTGGGGAAATGGAAACACCATATATTTT,CSVDWGNGNTIYF
-,-,TRBJ2-5,TRBV4-3,TGCGCCAGCAGCCAAGATCGTCGCAGGCGGGAGACCCAGTACTTC,CASSQDRRRRETQYF